This TCR beta chain came from a study of CD8 T cells in ankylosing spondylitis. Study results and limitations: Seemingly characteristic of ankylosing spondylitis blood was a TCR beta motif consisting of about 8 highly homologous variants.

This clonotype was seen once. Antigen unknown. TCRdb processed the 5' RACE reads anew with MiXCR; each CDR3 protein has one entry. Of over 450,000 distinct CDR3 sequences listed, roughly 13% are singletons. Germline V gene data show CDR1 as SGHAT and CDR2 as FQNNGV. J was trimmed by 6 bases and V by 5 bases; bases with no gene match: 6. The CDR3 has 15 residues. The chain joins TRBV11-2 to TRBJ1-6; 8 bases map to TRBD1. Specimen: blood, either unsorted or a sorted T cell fraction (not recorded which). The TCR comes from a male donor with ankylosing spondylitis. In nucleotides, the CDR3 is TGTGCCAGCAGCCAAGAAGGACAGGGTAATTCACCCCTCCACTTT. Translation gives CASSQEGQGNSPLHF.